A selection of T cell receptor beta chains follows, all from one sample in a study of T cell changes during pregnancy in multiple sclerosis. Data came from immunoSEQ multiplex PCR; TCRdb stores just in-frame clones and leaves some out. The table has 25,000 to 30,000 clones, around 94% seen once; the top ten hold more than 0.7%. Sequencing used CD4+ T cells from peripheral blood mononuclear cells, obtained in the first trimester of pregnancy. The source of these receptors is a female donor with multiple sclerosis, enrolled in a pregnancy study. Both conserved end residues are part of each CDR3. Each record gives: CDR3 DNA, CDR3 protein, clone size, V gene, J gene, D gene. The D gene is left open where the match is weak. The listing skips clone size in some rows; elsewhere it reads once, few, many or a size class.

CDR3 DNA: TGTGCCAGCAGTCAAGTGCGCCCAGGGGGTAGGGATTCACCCCTCCACTTT
CDR3 protein: CASSQVRPGGRDSPLHF
clone size: -
V gene: TRBV2
J gene: TRBJ1-6
D gene: TRBD1

CDR3 DNA: TGCGCCAGCAGCCTCCTGCTGGGACAGGGAGGTGAAAAACTGTTTTTT
CDR3 protein: CASSLLLGQGGEKLFF
clone size: -
V gene: TRBV4-3
J gene: TRBJ1-4
D gene: TRBD1

CDR3 DNA: TGCGCCAGCGCCCAACAGGGGGCAAATTCACCCCTCCACTTT
CDR3 protein: CASAQQGANSPLHF
clone size: -
V gene: TRBV5-1
J gene: TRBJ1-6
D gene: TRBD1

CDR3 DNA: TGTGCCAGCAGTCCACTACCGGACTATGGCTACACCTTC
CDR3 protein: CASSPLPDYGYTF
clone size: -
V gene: TRBV28
J gene: TRBJ1-2
D gene: -

CDR3 DNA: TGTGCCAGTAGTATGCCGGCCGGACAGGGGGGTTATAGAGATACGCAGTATTTT
CDR3 protein: CASSMPAGQGGYRDTQYF
clone size: -
V gene: TRBV19
J gene: TRBJ2-3
D gene: TRBD1

CDR3 DNA: TGCGCCAGCAGCTCGACAGGGACCTGGGGCACCGGGGAGCTGTTTTTT
CDR3 protein: CASSSTGTWGTGELFF
clone size: -
V gene: TRBV5-1
J gene: TRBJ2-2
D gene: TRBD1

CDR3 DNA: TGTGCCAGCAGTTACTCCCATTTGGGAGCGGAGGCTTTCTTT
CDR3 protein: CASSYSHLGAEAFF
clone size: -
V gene: TRBV6-5
J gene: TRBJ1-1
D gene: -

CDR3 DNA: TGTGCCTGGAGTGTTTGGGGGGGCACAGATACGCAGTATTTT
CDR3 protein: CAWSVWGGTDTQYF
clone size: -
V gene: TRBV30
J gene: TRBJ2-3
D gene: -

CDR3 DNA: TGCGCCAGCAGCTTTCAAGGGGACACTGAAGCTTTCTTT
CDR3 protein: CASSFQGDTEAFF
clone size: -
V gene: TRBV5-1
J gene: TRBJ1-1
D gene: -

CDR3 DNA: TGTGCCAGCAGCGGCCTAGCGGTTCCCTACAATGAGCAGTTCTTC
CDR3 protein: CASSGLAVPYNEQFF
clone size: -
V gene: TRBV9
J gene: TRBJ2-1
D gene: TRBD2

CDR3 DNA: TGTGCCAGCTGCCAGGGGGCGGGTAATTCACCCCTCCACTTT
CDR3 protein: CASCQGAGNSPLHF
clone size: -
V gene: TRBV18
J gene: TRBJ1-6
D gene: TRBD1

CDR3 DNA: TGTGCCAGTAACCTACGACAGGGGGCTAACACTGAAGCTTTCTTT
CDR3 protein: CASNLRQGANTEAFF
clone size: -
V gene: TRBV19
J gene: TRBJ1-1
D gene: TRBD1

CDR3 DNA: TGTGCCAGCAAGAGAGGACTCCTTTTGTCCTACGAGCAGTACTTC
CDR3 protein: CASKRGLLLSYEQYF
clone size: -
V gene: TRBV28
J gene: TRBJ2-7
D gene: -

CDR3 DNA: TGTGCCTGGAGTCCCGGGACAGGGGGCGTCAAGACCCAGTACTTC
CDR3 protein: CAWSPGTGGVKTQYF
clone size: once
V gene: TRBV30
J gene: TRBJ2-5
D gene: TRBD1

CDR3 DNA: TGTGCCAGCAGCGTTAGCGGGGGGGCTGGGGCCAACGTCCTGACTTTC
CDR3 protein: CASSVSGGAGANVLTF
clone size: -
V gene: TRBV7-3
J gene: TRBJ2-6
D gene: TRBD2

CDR3 DNA: TGTGCCAGCAGCGCAATAGCGGGGGACTACACCGGGGAGCTGTTTTTT
CDR3 protein: CASSAIAGDYTGELFF
clone size: -
V gene: TRBV7-3
J gene: TRBJ2-2
D gene: TRBD2

CDR3 DNA: TGTGCCAGCAGCCCGACAGGGTGGTATGGCTACACCTTC
CDR3 protein: CASSPTGWYGYTF
clone size: -
V gene: TRBV27
J gene: TRBJ1-2
D gene: TRBD1

CDR3 DNA: TGTGCCAGCAGCGTAGCTTCAGGGGGCACCGGGGAGCTGTTTTTT
CDR3 protein: CASSVASGGTGELFF
clone size: -
V gene: TRBV9
J gene: TRBJ2-2
D gene: TRBD1

CDR3 DNA: TGTGCCAGCTCCCCCGATTTGACAGCTGGCTATGGCTACACCTTC
CDR3 protein: CASSPDLTAGYGYTF
clone size: -
V gene: TRBV18
J gene: TRBJ1-2
D gene: -

CDR3 DNA: TGCAGCGTTGGACAAATAGCCAAAAACATTCAGTACTTC
CDR3 protein: CSVGQIAKNIQYF
clone size: -
V gene: TRBV29-1
J gene: TRBJ2-4
D gene: -

CDR3 DNA: TGTGCCAGCAGTGGGACGAGGGTTTCACCCCTCCACTTT
CDR3 protein: CASSGTRVSPLHF
clone size: -
V gene: TRBV25-1
J gene: TRBJ1-6
D gene: -

CDR3 DNA: TGTGCCAGCAGCTTACATGACAGTTACGAGCAGTACTTC
CDR3 protein: CASSLHDSYEQYF
clone size: once
V gene: TRBV11-3
J gene: TRBJ2-7
D gene: -

CDR3 DNA: TGTGCCAGCAGTCCGACTAGCGGGGGCTACAATGAGCAGTTCTTC
CDR3 protein: CASSPTSGGYNEQFF
clone size: -
V gene: TRBV7-3
J gene: TRBJ2-1
D gene: TRBD2

CDR3 DNA: TGTGCCAGCAGCGTCCTTTGGGCTAATTCACCCCTCCACTTT
CDR3 protein: CASSVLWANSPLHF
clone size: -
V gene: TRBV5-4
J gene: TRBJ1-6
D gene: -

CDR3 DNA: TGCGCCAGCAGCTCTAGACTAGCCCCTGCGGCCAACGTCCTGACTTTC
CDR3 protein: CASSSRLAPAANVLTF
clone size: -
V gene: TRBV4-1
J gene: TRBJ2-6
D gene: TRBD2

CDR3 DNA: TGCGCCAGCAGAGCGGGTTACGAGCAGTACTTC
CDR3 protein: CASRAGYEQYF
clone size: -
V gene: TRBV5-1
J gene: TRBJ2-7
D gene: -

CDR3 DNA: TGTGCCAGCAGCCCTAGGGGTCATGAGCAGTTCTTC
CDR3 protein: CASSPRGHEQFF
clone size: once
V gene: TRBV9
J gene: TRBJ2-1
D gene: -

CDR3 DNA: TGCGCCAGCAGCTTGACAGTAAATGGCGAGCAGTTCTTC
CDR3 protein: CASSLTVNGEQFF
clone size: -
V gene: TRBV5-1
J gene: TRBJ2-1
D gene: -

CDR3 DNA: TGTGCCTGGAGTGTAACGAGGAACACTGAAGCTTTCTTT
CDR3 protein: CAWSVTRNTEAFF
clone size: few
V gene: TRBV30
J gene: TRBJ1-1
D gene: -

CDR3 DNA: TGCGCCAGCAGCCCGGGTCCCTCCTATGGCTACACCTTC
CDR3 protein: CASSPGPSYGYTF
clone size: -
V gene: TRBV5-1
J gene: TRBJ1-2
D gene: -

CDR3 DNA: TGTGCCATCAGTGATACAGGGAAGATTGGAAACACCATATATTTT
CDR3 protein: CAISDTGKIGNTIYF
clone size: -
V gene: TRBV10-3
J gene: TRBJ1-3
D gene: -

CDR3 DNA: TGTGCCAGCAGCTTAGCTGGACAGGGGGTTTCACCCCTCCACTTT
CDR3 protein: CASSLAGQGVSPLHF
clone size: -
V gene: TRBV7-8
J gene: TRBJ1-6
D gene: TRBD1

CDR3 DNA: TGTGCCAGCAGTCGGGACAGGACAGCATATTACGAGCAGTACTTC
CDR3 protein: CASSRDRTAYYEQYF
clone size: -
V gene: TRBV6-1
J gene: TRBJ2-7
D gene: TRBD1

CDR3 DNA: TGTGCCAGCAGTCTAGACCGGGTTGGCTCCTATAATTCACCCCTCCACTTT
CDR3 protein: CASSLDRVGSYNSPLHF
clone size: -
V gene: TRBV7-9
J gene: TRBJ1-6
D gene: -

CDR3 DNA: TGTGCCAGCAGCTTCTTGCCCCATAGCGGGGGCACAGATACGCAGTATTTT
CDR3 protein: CASSFLPHSGGTDTQYF
clone size: -
V gene: TRBV7-9
J gene: TRBJ2-3
D gene: TRBD2

CDR3 DNA: TGTGCCAGCAGTTACGGGGCGGGGGGACGCGCCAATGAGCAGTTCTTC
CDR3 protein: CASSYGAGGRANEQFF
clone size: -
V gene: TRBV6-6
J gene: TRBJ2-1
D gene: TRBD2

CDR3 DNA: TGCGCCAGCAGCCTGGGACTAGCGGGGGGCAGCGTCACAGATACGCAGTATTTT
CDR3 protein: CASSLGLAGGSVTDTQYF
clone size: -
V gene: TRBV4-3
J gene: TRBJ2-3
D gene: TRBD2

CDR3 DNA: TGTGCCAGCAGCTTCGGCAGGCCCTATGGCTACACCTTC
CDR3 protein: CASSFGRPYGYTF
clone size: few
V gene: TRBV11-1
J gene: TRBJ1-2
D gene: -

CDR3 DNA: TGTGCCAGTAGTATAGGTAGTTACAATGAGCAGTTCTTC
CDR3 protein: CASSIGSYNEQFF
clone size: -
V gene: TRBV19
J gene: TRBJ2-1
D gene: -

CDR3 DNA: TGTGCCAGCAGCTTAGTACAGGGGTATGGCTACACCTTC
CDR3 protein: CASSLVQGYGYTF
clone size: -
V gene: TRBV7-2
J gene: TRBJ1-2
D gene: TRBD1

CDR3 DNA: TGCGCCAGCACCCCGAGGGGGTCAGACTATAATTCACCCCTCCACTTT
CDR3 protein: CASTPRGSDYNSPLHF
clone size: -
V gene: TRBV5-1
J gene: TRBJ1-6
D gene: -

CDR3 DNA: TGTGCCAGTAGGTCCCCCCAGGGCCCCCACGAGCAGTACTTC
CDR3 protein: CASRSPQGPHEQYF
clone size: -
V gene: TRBV19
J gene: TRBJ2-7
D gene: -

CDR3 DNA: TGTGCCAGCAGTTACCTGCCCCAGGGCACTGAAGCTTTCTTT
CDR3 protein: CASSYLPQGTEAFF
clone size: -
V gene: TRBV6-5
J gene: TRBJ1-1
D gene: -

CDR3 DNA: TGTGCCAGCAGTTTCTCCGGGACAGATGGTTCACCCCTCCACTTT
CDR3 protein: CASSFSGTDGSPLHF
clone size: -
V gene: TRBV2
J gene: TRBJ1-6
D gene: TRBD1

CDR3 DNA: TGTGCCAGTAGTAAGCCCTATGCTGGAAACACCATATATTTT
CDR3 protein: CASSKPYAGNTIYF
clone size: -
V gene: TRBV19
J gene: TRBJ1-3
D gene: -

CDR3 DNA: TGTGCTAGTGGTTTGGGCCTAACAGGGCGAGGCTACACCTTC
CDR3 protein: CASGLGLTGRGYTF
clone size: few
V gene: TRBV12-5
J gene: TRBJ1-2
D gene: -

CDR3 DNA: TGTGCCAGCAGTTTTAGGACAGGCCTGAACACTGAAGCTTTCTTT
CDR3 protein: CASSFRTGLNTEAFF
clone size: -
V gene: TRBV6-1
J gene: TRBJ1-1
D gene: TRBD1

CDR3 DNA: TGTGCCAGCAGCTTAGTGGTACAGGGGGGAGGGTACTTC
CDR3 protein: CASSLVVQGGGYF
clone size: -
V gene: TRBV7-2
J gene: TRBJ2-7
D gene: TRBD1

CDR3 DNA: TGTGCCAGCAGCTTAGTAGGGGCTCGCGAGGCCTACGAGCAGTACTTC
CDR3 protein: CASSLVGAREAYEQYF
clone size: -
V gene: TRBV7-2
J gene: TRBJ2-7
D gene: -

CDR3 DNA: TGTGCCAGCAGCCAAGGACAGGGGCGATTGCGAGGCTACACCTTC
CDR3 protein: CASSQGQGRLRGYTF
clone size: once
V gene: TRBV2
J gene: TRBJ1-2
D gene: TRBD1